This note documents a single TCR beta chain sequence. What it recognizes is unknown. The data were produced by immunoSEQ multiplex PCR, yet TCRdb's version contains in-frame clones alone and is incomplete. The sample includes 71,000 or so clones, about 94% of them seen just once. This sample is drawn from a study of cytomegalovirus exposure and HLA in healthy donors. Study-wide results and limits: The TCR clusters that emerged in the first cohort tended, a later analysis found, to co-occur in the 120 or so validation repertoires. Three chains linked to CMV were shown in vitro to be specific for CMV antigens.

The CDR3 covers 17 residues. Trimming removed 5 bases from V and 3 bases from J, with 17 bases in between. CDR1 is MGHDK, CDR2 SYGVNS, per germline. Sequencing was performed on PBMCs. The sequence came from a woman younger than 30 in good health and CMV-seronegative. The J gene is TRBJ2-6, the V gene TRBV25-1, with a weak D call TRBD1 (5 bases). The CDR3 sequence: CASSTPQGLGGANVLTF. In nucleotides, the CDR3 is TGTGCCAGCAGTACCCCCCAGGGATTGGGTGGGGCCAACGTCCTGACTTTC. Complete variable domain (other parts from reference TRBV25-1 and TRBJ2-6): EADIYQTPRYLVIGTGKKITLECSQTMGHDKMYWYQQDPGMELHLIHYSYGVNSTEKGDLSSESTVSRIRTEHFPLTLESARPSHTSQYLCASSTPQGLGGANVLTFGAGSRLTVL.